This T cell receptor beta chain originates from a study of T cells in Graves' hyperthyroidism and ophthalmopathy. Whole-study findings and limits: Through a model of 13 V-J features, ophthalmopathy was separated from stable hyperthyroidism.

V lost 3 bases and J lost 2; bases outside the gene matches: 1. The CDR3 spans 14 residues. The germline V gene has CDR1 MDHEN and CDR2 SYDVKM. Ten or more counts support this clonotype. Its antigen is not identified. TCR beta CDR3 sequences were amplified from RNA transcripts. Primed by the HTBI set, a first-round RT-PCR was run on the TCR CDR3. MiXCR, applied by TCRdb to the multiplex PCR reads, yields one record per CDR3 protein. There are 550,000 to 800,000 distinct CDR3 sequences in the sample; around 16% occur only once, and roughly 15% lies in the top ten. Stable Graves' hyperthyroidism meant no ophthalmopathy progression within 18 months. Exclusion criteria comprised uncontrolled infection, other autoimmune disease, pregnancy or lactation. Clinical symptoms, serum thyroxine, TRAb, thyroid ultrasound and orbital computed tomography established diagnosis.

The source is a man aged 50 or older with Graves' hyperthyroidism. The sequencing sample was made of blood. The rearrangement uses TRBV28 and TRBJ1-5; 7 positions match TRBD1. In nucleotides, the CDR3 is TGTGCCAGCAGTTTTACAGGGGGCAATCAGCCCCAGCATTTT. It yields the protein CASSFTGGNQPQHF.